This T cell receptor beta chain was captured by sequencing in a study of T cell responses to AZD1222 COVID-19 vaccine. The table came from immunoSEQ multiplex PCR; TCRdb's copy has only in-frame clones and leaves some out. The profile shows some 180,000 clones, roughly 85% of them singletons. In regard to this clone: Its target is unknown.

The germline gives CDR1 KGHSH, CDR2 LQKENI. The junction had 4 bases not matched to a gene; V was cut back by 3 bases and J by 4 bases. The CDR3 length is 14 residues. General study points: Unmutated variant regions reportedly attract nearly half of all spike-specific TCRs. The study sampled repertoires only after the peak T cell response.

The specimen comprised peripheral blood, sampled 28 days after the second AZD1222 dose. V and J are TRBV18 and TRBJ1-2, with 8 bases matching TRBD1. This clonotype was obtained from an adult who received the AZD1222 COVID-19 vaccine. The CDR3 DNA follows: TGTGCCAGCTCACCGGACAGGGTCGGCTATGGCTACACCTTC. Protein sequence: CASSPDRVGYGYTF.